This is a list of T cell receptor beta chains from one sample in a study of control samples from healthy donors and cancer patients. Method: immunoSEQ multiplex PCR; TCRdb's copy keeps in-frame clones and lacks some. This sample has about 170,000 clones; approximately 92% occur once, and the top ten carry 4.1%. The sequenced sample consisted of blood. The origin of the receptors is an older woman in good health. The CDR3 runs from the conserved cysteine through the conserved F or W. Each record gives: CDR3 length, D gene, clone size, J gene, V gene, CDR3 DNA, CDR3 protein. D genes are given only for firm matches. Clone sizes are given selectively: once, few, many, or a class where the clone is expanded.

14 | - | - | TRBJ2-7 | TRBV5-1 | TGCGCCAGCAGCCCACATAAAGGGCTCTACGAGCAGTACTTC | CASSPHKGLYEQYF
17 | - | few | TRBJ1-4 | TRBV6-2/TRBV6-3 | TGTGCCAGCAGTTACGGGGGCGTCGGCGGAGATAATGAAAAACTGTTTTTT | CASSYGGVGGDNEKLFF
12 | TRBD1 | - | TRBJ1-2 | TRBV2 | TGTGCCAGCAGTGAAGCCAGGGGGGGCTACACCTTC | CASSEARGGYTF
13 | - | - | TRBJ1-4 | TRBV7-9 | TGTGCCACCGCGAGTGCAACTAATGAAAAACTGTTTTTT | CATASATNEKLFF
15 | - | - | TRBJ2-3 | TRBV6-2/TRBV6-3 | TGTGCCAGCAGTTTCACAGGGAGTTCCACAGATACGCAGTATTTT | CASSFTGSSTDTQYF
16 | TRBD1 | few | TRBJ1-2 | TRBV7-2 | TGTGCCAGCAGCTACCCGGGACAGGGGGCGAAACATGGCTACACCTTC | CASSYPGQGAKHGYTF
14 | TRBD1 | - | TRBJ2-3 | TRBV10-1 | TGCGCCAGCAGTGAGCGCAGGGGGACAGATACGCAGTATTTT | CASSERRGTDTQYF
16 | TRBD2 | - | TRBJ2-1 | TRBV10-1 | TGCGCCAGCAGTGAGATCCTAGCGGGGGGGCTCAATGAGCAGTTCTTC | CASSEILAGGLNEQFF
14 | - | - | TRBJ1-1 | TRBV5-1 | TGCGCCAGCAGCTTGAGAGGAGGGGACACTGAAGCTTTCTTT | CASSLRGGDTEAFF
13 | - | once | TRBJ1-5 | TRBV18 | TGTGCCAGCTCACCAAAAGAGAATCAGCCCCAGCATTTT | CASSPKENQPQHF
15 | TRBD1 | - | TRBJ1-5 | TRBV11-2 | TGTGCCAGCAGCTTAGGACAGGGTGGCAATCAGCCCCAGCATTTT | CASSLGQGGNQPQHF
13 | TRBD1 | - | TRBJ1-2 | TRBV10-3 | TGTGCCATCGCCTCCGGGACAGGCTTTGTCTACACCTTC | CAIASGTGFVYTF
13 | - | - | TRBJ1-5 | TRBV27 | TGTGCCAGCAGTTTCGATAGCAATCAGCCCCAGCATTTT | CASSFDSNQPQHF
15 | - | - | TRBJ1-4 | TRBV6-1 | TGTGCCAGCAGTGAAGGATGGGGGTATGGTGAAAAACTGTTTTTT | CASSEGWGYGEKLFF
17 | - | - | TRBJ1-5 | TRBV7-2 | TGTGCCAGCAGCTTAGCGTCGCCAGGTCGAAGCAATCAGCCCCAGCATTTT | CASSLASPGRSNQPQHF
17 | - | - | TRBJ1-1 | TRBV23-1 | TGCGCCAGCAGTCAAGGTCAAGGTGGCAGGAGGAACACTGAAGCTTTCTTT | CASSQGQGGRRNTEAFF
15 | - | - | TRBJ1-4 | TRBV5-5 | TGTGCCAGCAGCTCTGTTGCGGGACATAATGAAAAACTGTTTTTT | CASSSVAGHNEKLFF
16 | - | - | TRBJ1-3 | TRBV3-1/TRBV3-2 | TGTGCCAGCAGCCAAGGACACATCTTATCTGGAAACACCATATATTTT | CASSQGHILSGNTIYF
15 | - | - | TRBJ1-1 | TRBV3-1/TRBV3-2 | TGTGCCAGCAGCTACGCCCGGGATCGTGGGACTGAAGCTTTCTTT | CASSYARDRGTEAFF
11 | - | - | TRBJ1-2 | TRBV7-9 | TGTGCCAGCAGCTTAACGTTTGGCTACACCTTC | CASSLTFGYTF
16 | - | - | TRBJ1-1 | TRBV7-9 | TGTGCCAGCAGCTTACGATTGGGGGCTAAAGACACTGAAGCTTTCTTT | CASSLRLGAKDTEAFF
11 | - | - | TRBJ1-1 | TRBV19 | TGTGCCAGTAAAAGCGGGTCTGAAGCTTTCTTT | CASKSGSEAFF
14 | TRBD1 | - | TRBJ2-5 | TRBV11-2 | TGTGCCAGCAGCTCGTCGACAGGGGGAGAGACCCAGTACTTC | CASSSSTGGETQYF
17 | TRBD1 | once | TRBJ1-3 | TRBV9 | TGTGCCAGCAGCGTATTAACAGGGGGCAATTCTGGAAACACCATATATTTT | CASSVLTGGNSGNTIYF
16 | - | - | TRBJ1-5 | TRBV6-2/TRBV6-3 | TGTGCCAGCAGCCGGCAATGGGGGGATAGCAATCAGCCCCAGCATTTT | CASSRQWGDSNQPQHF
17 | - | - | TRBJ1-6 | TRBV18 | TGTGCCAGCTCACCACGGCAGCCGCAGATATATAATTCACCCCTCCACTTT | CASSPRQPQIYNSPLHF
12 | - | - | TRBJ2-1 | TRBV3-1/TRBV3-2 | TGTGCCAGCAGCCAATCGTACAATGAGCAGTTCTTC | CASSQSYNEQFF
15 | - | - | TRBJ1-5 | TRBV2 | TGTGCCAGCAGTTGGGGGCAGGGAACTCATCAGCCCCAGCATTTT | CASSWGQGTHQPQHF
12 | - | - | TRBJ2-2 | TRBV21-1 | TGTGCCCCAGGGGACCTTCCCGGGGAGCTGTTTTTT | CAPGDLPGELFF
14 | - | - | TRBJ1-2 | TRBV27 | TGTGCCAGCAGGGGTTCAGGCAGGGCCCTTGGCTACACCTTC | CASRGSGRALGYTF
14 | - | - | TRBJ1-6 | TRBV6-2/TRBV6-3 | TGTGCCAGCAGTTACTCGGGTAGTAATTCACCCCTCCACTTT | CASSYSGSNSPLHF
15 | TRBD1 | - | TRBJ2-7 | TRBV18 | TGTGCCAGCTCACCAGACAGGGTAGAGAACTACGAGCAGTACTTC | CASSPDRVENYEQYF
14 | TRBD1 | - | TRBJ1-1 | TRBV6-1 | TGTGCCAGCAGTGATGACAGGGCGGACACTGAAGCTTTCTTT | CASSDDRADTEAFF
15 | TRBD2 | - | TRBJ2-1 | TRBV7-9 | TGTGCCAGCAGTTATATTAGCGGGGGGCAGTATGAGCAGTTCTTC | CASSYISGGQYEQFF
18 | - | - | TRBJ1-4 | TRBV10-3 | TGTGCCATCAGTGAGCCGTCGGGGAAGGGTAGGACTAATGAAAAACTGTTTTTT | CAISEPSGKGRTNEKLFF
17 | TRBD1 | - | TRBJ1-4 | TRBV9 | TGTGCCAGCAGCGTCTCCGGGACAGGGGTCCGAAATGAAAAACTGTTTTTT | CASSVSGTGVRNEKLFF
17 | - | - | TRBJ1-5 | TRBV28 | TGTGCCAGCAGTACCCCGGGCGGGGGTGTGAGCAATCAGCCCCAGCATTTT | CASSTPGGGVSNQPQHF
16 | - | - | TRBJ1-1 | TRBV7-2 | TGTGCCAGCATCACGATGGGGGGCTTGGGGAATCACGAGGCTTTCTTT | CASITMGGLGNHEAFF
15 | - | - | TRBJ1-4 | TRBV7-8 | TGTGCCAGCAGCGGATACAGTGCAACTAATGAAAAACTGTTTTTT | CASSGYSATNEKLFF
16 | - | once | TRBJ2-1 | TRBV18 | TGTGCCAGCTCACCGAGGACAGTGAGCTCCTACAATGAGCAGTTCTTC | CASSPRTVSSYNEQFF
15 | - | - | TRBJ2-3 | TRBV6-1 | TGTGCCAGCAGTGAAGTTAGCGGTGGGTCATATACGCAGTATTTT | CASSEVSGGSYTQYF
15 | - | once | TRBJ1-1 | TRBV4-1 | TGCGCCAGCAGCCAAGGCCAGGGGATGAACACTGAAGCTTTCTTT | CASSQGQGMNTEAFF
16 | - | - | TRBJ1-1 | TRBV5-4 | TGTGCCAGCAGCTTGGTCGGGGGGGCTAGGAACACTGAAGCTTTCTTT | CASSLVGGARNTEAFF
16 | - | - | TRBJ1-5 | TRBV2 | TGTGCCAGCAGTGAAGCTGGGGTAAGGGGAAATCAGCCCCAGCATTTT | CASSEAGVRGNQPQHF
15 | TRBD1 | - | TRBJ1-2 | TRBV6-5 | TGTGCCAGCAGTTACTCGTCCAGGGGGGTCTATGGCTACACCTTC | CASSYSSRGVYGYTF
14 | - | - | TRBJ2-1 | TRBV9 | TGTGCCAGCAGTCGTAGAGAGGGGTGGGATGAGCAGTTCTTC | CASSRREGWDEQFF
14 | - | - | TRBJ2-5 | TRBV2 | TGTGCCAGCAGTGAAGGACTAGTAATCGAGACCCAGTACTTC | CASSEGLVIETQYF
14 | TRBD1 | - | TRBJ2-7 | TRBV5-4 | TGTGCCAGCAGCCTATCGGGACAGACCTACGAGCAGTACTTC | CASSLSGQTYEQYF
15 | TRBD2 | - | TRBJ2-1 | TRBV6-5 | TGTGCCAGCAGTTCGGCGGCGGGGGGTCTGCGCGAGCAGTTCTTC | CASSSAAGGLREQFF